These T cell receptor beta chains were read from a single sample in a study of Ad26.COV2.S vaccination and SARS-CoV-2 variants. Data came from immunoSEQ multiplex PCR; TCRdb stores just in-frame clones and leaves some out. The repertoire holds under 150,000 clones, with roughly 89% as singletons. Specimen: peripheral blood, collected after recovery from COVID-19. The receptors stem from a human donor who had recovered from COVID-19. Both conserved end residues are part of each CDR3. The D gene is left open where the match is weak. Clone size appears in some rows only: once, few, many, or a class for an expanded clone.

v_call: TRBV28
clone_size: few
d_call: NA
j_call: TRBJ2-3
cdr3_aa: CASSRAHMDRGGLRQYF
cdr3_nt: TGTGCCAGCAGTCGGGCACATATGGACCGCGGAGGATTGAGACAGTATTTT

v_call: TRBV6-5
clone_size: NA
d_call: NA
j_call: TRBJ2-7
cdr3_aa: CASGPSPKGPYEQYF
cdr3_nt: TGTGCCAGCGGCCCCAGCCCAAAAGGGCCCTACGAGCAGTACTTC

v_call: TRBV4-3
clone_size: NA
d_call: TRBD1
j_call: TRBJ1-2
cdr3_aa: CASSHRQGFNGGYTF
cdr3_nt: TGCGCCAGCAGCCACCGACAGGGTTTTAATGGTGGCTACACCTTC

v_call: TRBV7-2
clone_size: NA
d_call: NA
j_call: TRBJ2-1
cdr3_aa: CASSLTTGSYNEQFF
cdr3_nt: TGTGCCAGCAGCTTAACGACAGGTTCCTACAATGAGCAGTTCTTC

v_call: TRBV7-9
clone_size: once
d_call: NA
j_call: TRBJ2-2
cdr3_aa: CASSLRLDLSTGELFF
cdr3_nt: TGTGCCAGCAGCCTTAGGCTGGACTTAAGCACCGGGGAGCTGTTTTTT

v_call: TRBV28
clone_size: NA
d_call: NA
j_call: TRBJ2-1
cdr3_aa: CASSPATPGNEQFF
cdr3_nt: TGTGCCAGCAGCCCGGCTACGCCGGGGAATGAGCAGTTCTTC

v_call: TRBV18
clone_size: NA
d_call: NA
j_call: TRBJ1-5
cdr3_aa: CASSPPGSISPRHF
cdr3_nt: TGTGCCAGCTCACCACCGGGATCAATCAGCCCCAGGCATTTT

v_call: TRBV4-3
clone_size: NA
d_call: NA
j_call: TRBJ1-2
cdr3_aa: CASSQGPVNYGYTF
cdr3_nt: TGCGCCAGCAGCCAAGGACCAGTAAACTATGGCTACACCTTC

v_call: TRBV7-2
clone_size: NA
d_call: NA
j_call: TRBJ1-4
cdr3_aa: CASSLEHTTNEKLFF
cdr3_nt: TGTGCCAGCAGCTTAGAACATACAACTAATGAAAAACTGTTTTTT

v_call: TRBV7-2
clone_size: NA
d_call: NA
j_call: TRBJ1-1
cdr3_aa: CASSPGDGRTEAFF
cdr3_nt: TGTGCCAGCAGCCCGGGGGACGGGCGAACTGAAGCTTTCTTT